One and the same sample provided the 27 T cell receptor beta chains below, sequenced in a study of shared clonotypes between healthy human individuals. Data came from immunoSEQ multiplex PCR; TCRdb stores just in-frame clones and leaves some out. The profile shows hundreds of thousands of clones, around three quarters of them singletons. Sequenced sample: memory CD4+ T cells sorted from blood. Regarding subset: CD45RA-negative fraction. The receptors were sampled from a woman under 40 in good health.

V usage is TRBV7-3 and J usage is TRBJ2-3; 9 bases are shared with TRBD2. The CDR3 extends over 17 amino acids. Looked up from germline, CDR1 is SGHTA and CDR2 is FQGTGA. The trim removed 6 bases at V and 0 bases at J, leaving 10 bases unmatched. The CDR3 DNA sequence: TGTGCCAGCAGTAGCGGGAGTTCGGTTTTTAGCACAGATACGCAGTATTTT. This gives the protein CASSSGSSVFSTDTQYF.

The V and J genes are TRBV28 and TRBJ2-3; 15 positions match TRBD2. Germline-derived CDR1 and CDR2 are MDHEN and SYDVKM. The J segment lost 6 bases and the V segment lost 5 bases, leaving 9 bases of the junction unmatched. The CDR3 is 17 residues long. The CDR3: CASSPRGLAGGGDTQYF. CDR3 DNA: TGTGCCAGCAGTCCCCGGGGACTAGCGGGAGGCGGGGATACGCAGTATTTT. The whole variable domain, remainder taken from reference TRBV28 and TRBJ2-3, is DVKVTQSSRYLVKRTGEKVFLECVQDMDHENMFWYRQDPGLGLRLIYFSYDVKMKEKGDIPEGYSVSREKKERFSLILESASTNQTSMYLCASSPRGLAGGGDTQYFGPGTRLTVL.

The genes are TRBV7-2 and TRBJ2-5; TRBD2 matches at 9 bases. Trimming took 1 base from V and 2 from J; bases not matched to a gene: 2. The germline CDR1 and CDR2 sequences are SGHTA and FQGNSA. There are 15 residues in the CDR3. CDR3 in DNA: TGTGCCAGCAGCTTAGGACTAGCGGTTCAAGAGACCCAGTACTTC. Amino acid sequence: CASSLGLAVQETQYF.

CDR3 sequence reads: CASSPPGGGRTEAFF. The CDR3 nucleotides are TGTGCCAGCAGCCCGCCTGGGGGGGGGCGAACTGAAGCTTTCTTT. This sequence joins TRBV5-6 and TRBJ1-1, with D possibly being TRBD1 (6 bases). V shed 4 bases and J shed 5 bases, with 18 bases lying between them. This CDR3 region has 15 residues. Germline V gene data show CDR1 as SGHDT and CDR2 as YYEEEE.

In this sample, this clone turned up a few times. The chain links TRBV28 to TRBJ2-7; D not resolved. CDR1 MDHEN and CDR2 SYDVKM come from the germline V gene. This CDR3 is built from 11 residues. Trimming shortened V by 0 bases and J by 7 bases, and 4 bases separated the two germline ends. The CDR3 reads CASSLWAEQYF. The CDR3 nucleotides are TGTGCCAGCAGTTTATGGGCAGAGCAGTACTTC.

Here the CDR3 reads CASSEPRVAYEQYF. For the CDR3, the DNA is TGTGCCAGCAGTGAACCCCGGGTAGCTTATGAGCAGTACTTC. The rearrangement uses TRBV6-5 and TRBJ2-7; D remains unclear. CDR3 size: 14 residues. Deletions cut 5 bases from V and 7 bases from J, with 18 bases between. Germline assignment: CDR1 MNHEY and CDR2 SVGAGI.

In its sample, this clone was seen a few times. The chain couples TRBV10-1 to TRBJ2-5; no clear D gene. Trimming took 5 bases from V and 1 from J, leaving 8 bases between them. Germline-derived CDR1 and CDR2 are WNHNN and SYGVQD (reference sequence). The length of the CDR3 is 13 residues. The DNA for the CDR3 is TGCGCCAGCAGTCGGAACACCCAAGAGACCCAGTACTTC. Translated, it gives CASSRNTQETQYF.

The rearrangement links TRBV5-5 to TRBJ2-7, with 8 bases aligning to TRBD2. The germline gives CDR1 SGHKS, CDR2 YYEKEE (reference sequence). V lost 0 bases and J lost 0; bases outside the gene matches: 8. CDR3 length: 17 amino acids. The CDR3 sequence is CASSLAVAGLGSYEQYF. CDR3 sequence (DNA): TGTGCCAGCAGCTTGGCAGTAGCGGGATTGGGCTCCTACGAGCAGTACTTC.

The chain combines TRBV21-1 with TRBJ2-6. TRBV21-1 is shown as a pseudogene. The CDR3 extends over 14 amino acids. Here the CDR3 DNA reads TGTGCAAGCAGCAATGTATCAGGGGCCAACGTCCTGACTTTC. Protein product: CASSNVSGANVLTF.

Remarks on this clone: One base away lies a much larger clone, so this may be a sequencing read error. The rearrangement joins TRBV7-2 to TRBJ2-7; D is unresolved. CDR3 length: 15 residues. Germline V gives CDR1 SGHTA, CDR2 FQGNSA. The V end was cut by 4 bases, the J end by 1 base, with 14 bases between. The CDR3 DNA is TGTGCCAGCAGCTCCGCAGGAACGACATCCTACGAGCAGTACTTC. Its translation: CASSSAGTTSYEQYF.

The DNA of the CDR3 is TGTGCCTGGAGTGTTTCGGACAGACTGCAGTTCTTC. This sequence encodes CAWSVSDRLQFF. The V gene is TRBV30, the J gene TRBJ2-1; D is perhaps TRBD1 (6 bases). Trimming left V 0 bases short and J 12 bases short, with 12 bases between. From germline, CDR1 is GTSNPN and CDR2 SVGIG (reference sequence). The length of the CDR3 is 12 residues. The full variable domain, completed using reference TRBV30 and TRBJ2-1, is SQTIHQWPATLVQPVGSPLSLECTVEGTSNPNLYWYRQAAGRGLQLLFYSVGIGQISSEVPQNLSASRPQDRQFILSSKKLLLSDSGFYLCAWSVSDRLQFFGPGTRLTVL.

This clone was counted between two and nine times. The V and J genes are TRBV12-1 and TRBJ1-5. TRBV12-1 is noted as a pseudogene. The CDR3 consists of 16 residues. CDR3 protein: CASRYEGIVPDQPQHF. The CDR3, as DNA: TGTGCCAGCAGGTATGAAGGGATCGTCCCTGATCAGCCCCAGCATTTT.

In DNA, the CDR3 is TGTGCCAGCAGTCCTAACCAGGGGGATACGCAGTATTTT. Translated, it gives CASSPNQGDTQYF. This chain joins TRBV2 and TRBJ2-3, with D perhaps matching TRBD1 (6 bases). CDR1 is SNHLY, CDR2 FYNNEI, per germline. The CDR3 has 13 residues. Trimming took off 5 bases at V and 6 bases at J, with 12 bases between the two ends.

This clone was detected only a few times. The chain uses TRBV28 and TRBJ1-2; D gene unclear. CDR3 size: 13 residues. V was clipped by 9 bases and J by 4 bases, with 15 bases between them. CDR1 MDHEN and CDR2 SYDVKM come from the germline V gene. The CDR3 DNA reads TGTGCCAGTGAGAGGGATATCCGCTATGGCTACACCTTC. It specifies CASERDIRYGYTF.

The chain is built from TRBV2 and TRBJ2-1; 7 bases are shared with TRBD2. The CDR3 contains 15 residues. The ends lost 2 bases at V and 5 bases at J; junction bases unmatched: 6. Germline CDR1 reads SNHLY; CDR2 reads FYNNEI. CDR3 nucleotides: TGTGCCAGCAGTGAACTAGCGGCGAGTCACAATGAGCAGTTCTTC. Its protein product is CASSELAASHNEQFF. The variable domain in full, with the rest retrieved from reference TRBV2 and TRBJ2-1, is EPEVTQTPSHQVTQMGQEVILRCVPISNHLYFYWYRQILGQKVEFLVSFYNNEISEKSEIFDDQFSVERPDGSNFTLKIRSTKLEDSAMYFCASSELAASHNEQFFGPGTRLTVL.

The chain uses TRBV30 and TRBJ2-3, with D unclear. This CDR3 is 15 amino acids long. Germline lookup yields CDR1 GTSNPN and CDR2 SVGIG (reference sequence). Between the trimmed V and J ends, which lost 3 bases and 0 bases, there was a span of 13 bases. CDR3 DNA sequence: TGTGCCTGGAGCGTACTGCCTACTAGCACAGATACGCAGTATTTT. It codes for CAWSVLPTSTDTQYF. Full variable domain (rest looked up from reference TRBV30 and TRBJ2-3): SQTIHQWPATLVQPVGSPLSLECTVEGTSNPNLYWYRQAAGRGLQLLFYSVGIGQISSEVPQNLSASRPQDRQFILSSKKLLLSDSGFYLCAWSVLPTSTDTQYFGPGTRLTVL.

CDR3 DNA sequence: TGTGCCAGCACCCTAACGGGACAAGGAGAGACCCAGTACTTC. Its translation: CASTLTGQGETQYF. The chain links TRBV25-1 to TRBJ2-5; maybe TRBD1 (6 bases). The CDR3 sequence is 14 residues long. Looked up from germline, CDR1 is MGHDK and CDR2 is SYGVNS. The V and J ends lost 7 bases and 4 bases respectively, with 16 bases between them.

The rearrangement links TRBV2 to TRBJ2-6, with D possibly matching TRBD1 (6 bases). V lost 6 bases to trimming and J lost 0 bases, with 15 bases between them. Germline loops: CDR1 SNHLY, CDR2 FYNNEI. The CDR3 sequence is 17 residues long. The chain's CDR3 is CASRRGQSISGANVLTF. The CDR3 region has the DNA TGTGCCAGCAGACGTGGACAGTCCATCTCTGGGGCCAACGTCCTGACTTTC.

The CDR3 region is CASSLGDRPGGYTF. The CDR3 DNA is TGTGCCAGCAGCTTAGGGGACAGGCCCGGGGGCTACACCTTC. This chain joins TRBV7-2 and TRBJ1-2; 8 bases agree with TRBD1. The CDR3 is 14 residues long. Germline V lookup: CDR1 SGHTA, CDR2 FQGNSA. The V segment lost 1 base and the J segment 8 bases; nucleotides outside the gene matches: 6.

This chain connects TRBV7-9 to TRBJ1-4; 8 nucleotides align to TRBD1. The V segment lost 5 bases and the J segment 7 bases; nucleotides outside the gene matches: 9. Germline V lookup: CDR1 SEHNR, CDR2 FQNEAQ (reference sequence). There are 15 residues in the CDR3. The CDR3 bases are TGTGCCAGCAGCAAGGACCTGGGGACAGGTGAAAAACTGTTTTTT. Its protein is CASSKDLGTGEKLFF.

The chain recombines TRBV19 with TRBJ2-2; 14 nucleotides agree with TRBD2. With 7 bases clipped from V and 4 bases from J, the junction kept 8 bases outside the gene matches. The CDR3 has 17 amino acids. Germline V gene data show CDR1 as LNHDA and CDR2 as SQIVND (reference sequence). The CDR3 reads CASKGTSGRLGTGELFF. DNA of the CDR3: TGTGCCAGTAAGGGGACTAGCGGGAGATTAGGCACCGGGGAGCTGTTTTTT.

The V call is TRBV7-9, the J call TRBJ2-5; 14 positions match TRBD2. The length of the CDR3 is 19 residues. Germline V gives CDR1 SEHNR, CDR2 FQNEAQ (reference sequence). J gave up 5 bases and V 2 bases, and 13 bases lay outside the gene matches. This CDR3 is CASSLPRLAGGPAAETQYF. The CDR3 coding sequence is TGTGCCAGCAGCTTACCACGACTAGCGGGAGGGCCGGCCGCGGAGACCCAGTACTTC.

This clone was seen only a few times. This chain links TRBV5-1 with TRBJ1-1; 7 bases line up with TRBD1. The CDR3 has 11 residues. The trim removed 4 bases at V and 11 bases at J, leaving 5 bases unmatched. Germline values: CDR1 SGHRS, CDR2 YFSETQ. The CDR3 spells CASSIDRVAFF. CDR3 DNA sequence: TGCGCCAGCAGCATCGACAGGGTGGCTTTCTTT.

The V call is TRBV19, the J call TRBJ2-2; D might be TRBD2 (6 bases). CDR1 LNHDA and CDR2 SQIVND come from the germline V gene (reference sequence). Trimming took off 9 bases at V and 6 bases at J, with 14 bases between the two ends. The CDR3 extends over 13 amino acids. The CDR3 nucleotides are TGTGCCAGCAAAAGGTCGGGAGCCGGGGAGCTGTTTTTT. Translated, it gives CASKRSGAGELFF.

The chain links TRBV7-9 to TRBJ1-5; possibly TRBD1 for D (5 bases). The CDR3 loop spans 14 amino acids. Trimming cost V 3 bases and J 7 bases, with 13 bases left between them. Per the germline V gene, CDR1 is SEHNR and CDR2 is FQNEAQ (reference sequence). CDR3 bases: TGTGCCAGCAGCTTGTTGGGGGATGGCCAGCCCCAGCATTTT. Residues: CASSLLGDGQPQHF.

V and J are TRBV5-5 and TRBJ1-2; 8 positions match TRBD1. The V gene's germline CDR1 is SGHKS and CDR2 YYEKEE (reference sequence). CDR3 length equals 15 residues. Trimming at V came to 5 bases and at J to 9 bases, leaving 15 bases not matched to a gene. CDR3 DNA: TGTGCCAGCAGGAAGGAGGGGACAGGCCATTCTAGCTACACCTTC. Encoded protein: CASRKEGTGHSSYTF.

The chain couples TRBV2 to TRBJ2-2, with 11 bases matching TRBD2. CDR1 is SNHLY, CDR2 FYNNEI, per germline. V lost 10 bases to trimming and J lost 5 bases; unmatched junction nucleotides: 12. There are 16 residues in the CDR3. CDR3 DNA sequence: TGTGCCACCAAGGGACTAGCGGCCCTCGGGACCGGGGAGCTGTTTTTT. Amino acid sequence: CATKGLAALGTGELFF.